This T cell receptor beta chain was retrieved from a study of blood T cell repertoires in COVID-19. In the study overall: Samples of COVID-19 (acute and convalescent) were obtained from the United States, Italy and Spain.

The CDR3 is 11 amino acids. Germline V gene data show CDR1 as DFQATT and CDR2 as SNEGSKA (reference sequence). V was shortened by 1 base and J by 6 bases, with 6 bases between the two germline ends. Under the authors' procedure: Estimated nucleated cell counts came from reference gene primer amplification. Data came from immunoSEQ multiplex PCR; TCRdb stores just in-frame clones and leaves some out. The V and J calls and clone size were taken over from that table, and D and trimming were inferred from the DNA. The table shows 85,000 to 130,000 clones, with about four fifths occurring only once. Sequenced material: peripheral blood. The source of this sequence is a woman over 75 with active or convalescent COVID-19. The J gene is TRBJ1-2, the V gene TRBV20-1; D gene uncertain. CDR3 amino acids: CSARVHDGYTF. As DNA, the CDR3 is TGCAGTGCTAGAGTTCATGATGGCTACACCTTC.